The present entry profiles one T cell receptor (beta chain) with its context. Germline V gene sequence: CDR1 KGHSH, CDR2 LQKENI. The CDR3 extends over 16 amino acids. V was pared by 5 bases and J by 2 bases, with 8 bases of the junction left unmatched. The sample is drawn from a study of blood T cell repertoires in COVID-19. Profiled with immunoSEQ multiplex PCR; TCRdb holds only in-frame clones, not every one. The sample contains under 50,000 clones, about 88% of which appear only once. The TCR originated in a man aged 70-80 years with active COVID-19. The gene calls are TRBV18 and TRBJ2-2, with 7 bases lining up with TRBD1. Sequenced input: peripheral blood. CDR3 amino acids: CASSESWDSNTGELFF. CDR3 sequence (DNA): TGTGCCAGCTCAGAGTCTTGGGACAGCAACACCGGGGAGCTGTTTTTT.